Below, 14 T cell receptor beta chains from the same sample are listed, as sequenced in a study of immune evolution from preneoplasia to lung adenocarcinoma. Using immunoSEQ multiplex PCR, the repertoire was profiled, and TCRdb retains in-frame clones only, with some absent. The table includes about 4,000 clones, roughly 82% detected once. Specimen: FFPE adjacent normal lung tissue. The receptors were gathered from a donor older than 65 with lung adenocarcinoma.

The CDR3 reads CAWGPGLAGVNTGELFF. In DNA form, the CDR3 reads TGTGCCTGGGGCCCGGGACTAGCGGGAGTAAACACCGGGGAGCTGTTTTTT. The rearrangement links TRBV30 to TRBJ2-2, with 14 bases matching TRBD2. J was trimmed by 2 bases and V by 5 bases; bases with no gene match: 7. CDR3 size: 17 residues. In germline, CDR1 is GTSNPN, CDR2 SVGIG (reference sequence).

This clone was counted a single time. The chain employs TRBV9 and TRBJ2-5; D is perhaps TRBD1 (6 bases). V was trimmed by 5 bases and J by 9 bases, leaving 17 bases between them. Germline V gene lookup returns CDR1 SGDLS and CDR2 YYNGEE. The CDR3 is 13 residues long. This CDR3 reads CASREGQYGAQYF. CDR3 nucleotides: TGTGCCAGCAGGGAAGGACAGTACGGGGCCCAGTACTTC.

Remarks on this clone: A junction boundary mismatches the germline segment, possibly from a read error. The chain joins TRBV9 to TRBJ2-6, with D uncertain. This CDR3 is 12 amino acids long. From germline, CDR1 is SGDLS and CDR2 YYNGEE. The CDR3 loop reads CASRSSGHVLTF. In DNA, the CDR3 is TGTGCTAGCAGATCCTCGGGCCACGTCCTGACTTTC.

This rearrangement joins TRBV10-3 to TRBJ1-1; no firm D call. V dropped 8 bases and J dropped 0 bases, with 7 bases sitting between them. The CDR3 length is 12 residues. Germline CDR1 and CDR2: ENHRY and SYGVKD. In DNA, the CDR3 is TGTGCCATCCAAGCTGTGAACACTGAAGCTTTCTTT. This encodes CAIQAVNTEAFF.

This clone came up once. This sequence joins TRBV9 and TRBJ1-4; TRBD1 might be the D (6 bases). Trimming pared 0 bases from V and 0 bases from J, leaving 18 bases between. Germline V lookup: CDR1 SGDLS, CDR2 YYNGEE. The CDR3 is 19 residues long. CDR3 residues: CASSVELGGQVATNEKLFF. The CDR3 nucleotides read TGTGCCAGCAGCGTAGAATTGGGGGGCCAAGTTGCAACTAATGAAAAACTGTTTTTT.

The rearrangement links TRBV6-1 to TRBJ2-2; D gene ambiguous. Trimming stripped 1 base from V and 6 bases from J, with 3 bases between. The germline V gene has CDR1 MNHNS and CDR2 SASEGT. CDR3 size: 12 residues. Here the CDR3 reads CASSEGAGELFF. The CDR3 nucleotides read TGTGCCAGCAGTGAAGGGGCCGGGGAGCTGTTTTTT.

The CDR3 nucleotides read TGTGCCTGGACGACTAGTTACGAGCAGTACTTC. The encoded protein is CAWTTSYEQYF. The chain joins TRBV30 to TRBJ2-7, with a possible D match to TRBD2 (6 bases). Trimming removed 4 bases at V and 4 bases at J, with 8 bases between. Germline assignment: CDR1 GTSNPN and CDR2 SVGIG (reference sequence). The CDR3 consists of 11 residues.

The rearrangement links TRBV5-1 to TRBJ2-3, with no clear D. The CDR3 is 18 residues long. Trimming cost V 0 bases and J 3 bases, with 20 bases left between them. In germline, CDR1 is SGHRS, CDR2 YFSETQ. CDR3 sequence: CASSLAGRTDRETDTQYF. In nucleotides, the CDR3 is TGCGCCAGCAGCTTGGCCGGGCGGACCGACCGAGAAACAGATACGCAGTATTTT.

J is TRBJ1-5 and V is TRBV5-1; D is uncertain. Germline V gene sequence: CDR1 SGHRS, CDR2 YFSETQ. The CDR3 is made up of 13 amino acids. Trimming took 5 bases from V and 7 from J, leaving 13 bases between them. The CDR3 loop is CASRLEDGQPQHF. DNA of the CDR3: TGCGCCAGCAGACTTGAGGACGGCCAGCCCCAGCATTTT.

The table lists this clone with a few counts. V and J are TRBV5-5 and TRBJ2-5; D is perhaps TRBD2 (6 bases). CDR3 size: 14 residues. Between the trimmed V and J ends, which lost 4 bases and 5 bases, there was a span of 15 bases. Per the germline V gene, CDR1 is SGHKS and CDR2 is YYEKEE (reference sequence). This chain's CDR3 is CASSPSEGWETQYF. The CDR3 DNA sequence: TGTGCCAGCAGCCCATCGGAGGGCTGGGAGACCCAGTACTTC.

J is TRBJ1-3 and V is TRBV28; the D gene is possibly TRBD1 (5 bases). Trimming pared 7 bases from V and 0 bases from J, leaving 10 bases between. Germline V gene lookup returns CDR1 MDHEN and CDR2 SYDVKM. The CDR3 runs 14 residues. CDR3 coding DNA: TGTGCCAGCATTCCAGGGAGCTCTGGAAACACCATATATTTT. It is translated as CASIPGSSGNTIYF.

V gene TRBV29-1 combines with J gene TRBJ1-1, with D tentatively TRBD1 (6 bases). V lost 7 bases and J 5 bases, leaving 17 bases between the germline ends. The CDR3 is made up of 13 amino acids. Germline V CDR1 and CDR2: SQVTM, ANQGSEA. The CDR3 reads CSAQNRVETEAFF. DNA for the CDR3: TGCAGCGCCCAGAACAGGGTTGAGACTGAAGCTTTCTTT.

The rearrangement joins TRBV28 to TRBJ2-4, with 9 nucleotides matching TRBD1. The CDR3 extends over 16 amino acids. Germline V gives CDR1 MDHEN, CDR2 SYDVKM. The J segment lost 7 bases and the V segment lost 5 bases, leaving 12 bases of the junction unmatched. Here the CDR3 reads CASSLTTGGPGNIQYF. The DNA for the CDR3 is TGTGCCAGCAGTCTTACTACAGGGGGCCCCGGGAACATTCAGTACTTC.

The chain joins TRBV28 to TRBJ1-5; 9 nucleotides line up with TRBD1. The CDR3 covers 15 residues. The J segment lost 4 bases and the V segment lost 6 bases, leaving 7 bases of the junction unmatched. Germline loops: CDR1 MDHEN, CDR2 SYDVKM. DNA for the CDR3: TGTGCCAGCAGGTTTCACAGGGGGCGAAATCAGCCCCAGCATTTT. This translates into CASRFHRGRNQPQHF.